One and the same sample provided the 5 T cell receptor beta chains below, sequenced in a study of a mutant IDH1 vaccine in newly diagnosed glioma. Sequenced by immunoSEQ multiplex PCR; TCRdb stores in-frame clones only, minus some. The data show just over 65,000 clones, less than 90% seen once. Their specific antigens are unknown. The time point: week 35, safety follow-up. The study gave 300 ug of mutant IDH1 20-mer peptide per vaccine dose, with topical imiquimod. Sequenced material: PBMCs, taken from a glioma patient whose treatment included an IDH1 peptide vaccine. The receptors were gathered from a man younger than 35 with glioma.

The chain uses TRBV15 and TRBJ2-2; a possible D gene is TRBD2 (5 bases). V was trimmed by 4 bases and J by 3 bases, leaving 6 bases between them. The CDR3 is 13 amino acids. The V gene's germline CDR1 is LNHNV and CDR2 YYDKDF (reference sequence). The chain's CDR3 is CATSTGYTGELFF. The CDR3 coding sequence is TGTGCCACCAGCACGGGGTACACCGGGGAGCTGTTTTTT. Combining the CDR3 with reference TRBV15 and TRBJ2-2 gives the whole variable domain DAMVIQNPRYQVTQFGKPVTLSCSQTLNHNVMYWYQQKSSQAPKLLFHYYDKDFNNEADTPDNFQSRRPNTSFCFLDIRSPGLGDTAMYLCATSTGYTGELFFGEGSRLTVL.

The J gene is TRBJ2-7, the V gene TRBV5-1, with TRBD2 matching 8 bases. This CDR3 spans 17 amino acids. Trimming removed 3 bases from V and 2 bases from J; junction bases left unmatched: 13. Germline loops: CDR1 SGHRS, CDR2 YFSETQ. The CDR3 DNA reads as TGCGCCAGCAGCTCACCACACGGGAGGGCCCGGGCCTACGAGCAGTACTTC. It yields the protein CASSSPHGRARAYEQYF.

The V and J genes are TRBV30 and TRBJ1-4, with no clear D. Germline CDR1 and CDR2: GTSNPN and SVGIG (reference sequence). V was trimmed by 2 bases and J by 0 bases, leaving 10 bases between them. The CDR3 has 15 residues. In nucleotides, the CDR3 is TGTGCCTGGAGTCGAGGAGTTGCAACTAATGAAAAACTGTTTTTT. Its protein is CAWSRGVATNEKLFF.

This clone was observed a handful of times. The chain joins TRBV5-4 to TRBJ1-1, with D possibly matching TRBD1 (5 bases). Trimming took off 0 bases at V and 6 bases at J, with 12 bases between the two ends. The CDR3 runs to 14 residues. Germline CDR1 and CDR2: SGHNT and YYREEE (reference sequence). This CDR3 is CASSLGGGRAEAFF. CDR3 sequence (DNA): TGTGCCAGCAGCTTGGGTGGGGGTAGAGCTGAAGCTTTCTTT.

The CDR3 DNA follows: TGTGCCAGCAGCCTCTACAGAACAACTAATGAAAAACTGTTTTTT. Its translation: CASSLYRTTNEKLFF. The chain uses TRBV7-2 and TRBJ1-4; D ambiguous. The CDR3 is made up of 15 amino acids. Germline CDR1 is SGHTA and CDR2 is FQGNSA. Trimming pared 5 bases from V and 0 bases from J, leaving 10 bases between.